Each of the 16 T cell receptor beta chains below was sequenced from the same sample in a study of CD8+ T cells in alopecia areata. The sequencing template was cDNA reverse transcribed from extracted RNA. TCRdb's copy holds only in-frame clones and misses some; the assay was immunoSEQ multiplex PCR. The repertoire holds approximately 140,000 clones, with 75% to 90% as singletons. This material consisted of CD8+ T cells sorted from blood, taken at week 0. Every receptor here comes from a human donor with alopecia areata.

J is TRBJ1-4 and V is TRBV9; possibly TRBD1 for D (5 bases). The CDR3 sequence is 15 residues long. Trimming took 0 bases from V and 6 from J, leaving 12 bases between them. The V gene's germline CDR1 is SGDLS and CDR2 YYNGEE. This CDR3 reads CASSVGGTDYEKLFF. The DNA for the CDR3 is TGTGCCAGCAGCGTAGGGGGGACGGATTATGAAAAACTGTTTTTT.

This clone was counted between two and nine times. The chain employs TRBV7-9 and TRBJ1-5; 8 positions match TRBD1. The CDR3 is made up of 14 amino acids. The J segment lost 6 bases and the V segment lost 5 bases, leaving 6 bases of the junction unmatched. Germline V gene data show CDR1 as SEHNR and CDR2 as FQNEAQ (reference sequence). The CDR3 protein is CASSLQGGGQPQHF. The CDR3, as DNA: TGTGCCAGCAGCCTACAGGGGGGAGGTCAGCCCCAGCATTTT. Full variable domain (outside the CDR3, taken from reference TRBV7-9 and TRBJ1-5): DTGVSQNPRHKITKRGQNVTFRCDPISEHNRLYWYRQTLGQGPEFLTYFQNEAQLEKSRLLSDRFSAERPKGSFSTLEIQRTEQGDSAMYLCASSLQGGGQPQHFGDGTRLSIL.

This clone occurred once. The chain combines TRBV7-9 with TRBJ2-3; D not certain. CDR3 size: 18 residues. V lost 1 base to trimming and J lost 0 bases, with 17 bases between them. Germline assignment: CDR1 SEHNR and CDR2 FQNEAQ (reference sequence). For the CDR3, the DNA is TGTGCCAGCAGCTTAGACCCTCCTGGGCTAAGCAGCACAGATACGCAGTATTTT. As protein: CASSLDPPGLSSTDTQYF.

The chain has TRBV6-5 and TRBJ2-1, with unresolved D. The CDR3 is 15 amino acids. Trimming removed 0 bases from V and 2 bases from J, with 8 bases in between. The V gene's germline CDR1 is MNHEY and CDR2 SVGAGI. Here the CDR3 reads CASSYSSGTYNEQFF. The CDR3 DNA reads as TGTGCCAGCAGTTACTCCTCCGGAACCTACAATGAGCAGTTCTTC.

The chain recombines TRBV7-9 with TRBJ2-2; no reliable D call. Germline CDR1 and CDR2: SEHNR and FQNEAQ (reference sequence). The CDR3 contains 12 residues. This chain's CDR3 is CVVEPGTGELFF. As DNA, the CDR3 is TGTGTCGTAGAACCGGGCACCGGGGAGCTGTTTTTT.

This clone has a single count. This sequence joins TRBV29-1 and TRBJ2-3, with D unclear. The germline V gene encodes CDR1 SQVTM and CDR2 ANQGSEA. V was pared by 3 bases and J by 5 bases, with 12 bases between. The CDR3 has 13 amino acids. CDR3 protein: CSVDPIGIDTQYF. In nucleotides, the CDR3 is TGCAGCGTTGATCCCATAGGCATAGATACGCAGTATTTT.

This rearrangement joins TRBV29-1 to TRBJ2-7; 10 nucleotides align to TRBD1. CDR3 length: 15 residues. Trimming cost V 2 bases and J 3 bases; bases outside gene matches: 7. Germline values: CDR1 SQVTM, CDR2 ANQGSEA. CDR3 nucleotide sequence: TGCAGCGTTGAATACGCCGGACAGGGGGACTACGAGCAGTACTTC. Translated, it gives CSVEYAGQGDYEQYF.

The table lists this clone with a count of one. The chain recombines TRBV19 with TRBJ2-2, with D uncertain. Looked up from germline, CDR1 is LNHDA and CDR2 is SQIVND (reference sequence). CDR3 length equals 14 residues. Trimming took off 5 bases at V and 8 bases at J, with 15 bases between the two ends. Here the CDR3 DNA reads TGTGCCAGTAGTCCATATGGGGATAGTGGGGAGCTGTTTTTT. Amino acids: CASSPYGDSGELFF.

The genes are TRBV11-2 and TRBJ2-7; the D gene is possibly TRBD2 (6 bases). The CDR3 has 14 amino acids. Per the germline V gene, CDR1 is SGHAT and CDR2 is FQNNGV. V was cut by 5 bases and J by 6 bases, with 17 bases left in between. The CDR3 bases are TGTGCCAGCAGCCGGGAACGGGGGACCCTCGAGCAGTACTTC. Protein sequence: CASSRERGTLEQYF.

This CDR3 is CASSIPGSAYNEQFF. CDR3 coding DNA: TGTGCCAGTAGTATACCCGGGTCAGCCTACAATGAGCAGTTCTTC. The chain employs TRBV19 and TRBJ2-1; D unclear. In germline, CDR1 is LNHDA, CDR2 SQIVND (reference sequence). V lost 2 bases to trimming and J lost 2 bases, with 10 bases between them. This CDR3 has 15 residues.

V usage is TRBV7-9 and J usage is TRBJ2-7; 8 bases match TRBD1. The CDR3 sequence is 15 residues long. Germline lookup yields CDR1 SEHNR and CDR2 FQNEAQ (reference sequence). J lost 2 bases, V lost 5 bases, and 8 bases had no gene match. Here the CDR3 reads CASSEGTGVAYEQYF. CDR3 sequence (DNA): TGTGCCAGCAGCGAAGGGACAGGAGTAGCCTACGAGCAGTACTTC.

The V call is TRBV5-4, the J call TRBJ2-7; the D is unclear. From germline, CDR1 is SGHNT and CDR2 YYREEE (reference sequence). This CDR3 spans 12 amino acids. Trimming removed 0 bases from V and 6 bases from J, with 7 bases in between. CDR3 protein: CASSLGLTEQYF. Here the CDR3 DNA reads TGTGCCAGCAGCTTGGGACTGACCGAGCAGTACTTC.

The rearrangement uses TRBV5-1 and TRBJ2-1; 9 nucleotides match TRBD1. V shed 4 bases, J shed 6 bases, and the junction held 5 bases outside the gene matches. The germline CDR1 and CDR2 sequences are SGHRS and YFSETQ. The CDR3 loop spans 14 amino acids. The CDR3 loop is CASSPGTGINEQFF. For the CDR3, the DNA is TGCGCCAGCAGCCCGGGGACAGGGATCAATGAGCAGTTCTTC.

V and J are TRBV13 and TRBJ1-2; D remains ambiguous. Germline V gene sequence: CDR1 PRHDT, CDR2 FYEKMQ (reference sequence). This CDR3 contains 13 residues. The ends were cut back, 1 base at V and 5 bases at J, with 8 bases in the middle. CDR3 residues: CASSLDPGYGYTF. The CDR3, as DNA: TGTGCCAGCAGCTTAGATCCGGGGTATGGCTACACCTTC.

The chain joins TRBV6-6 to TRBJ1-5; D gene ambiguous. CDR1 MNHNY and CDR2 SVGAGI come from the germline V gene (reference sequence). Trimming cost V 2 bases and J 3 bases, with 8 bases left between them. This CDR3 has 14 residues. The CDR3 protein is CASSYTSYNQPQHF. CDR3 bases: TGTGCCAGCAGTTACACCAGCTACAATCAGCCCCAGCATTTT.

The V and J genes are TRBV27 and TRBJ2-6; D is uncertain. Trimming removed 7 bases from V and 0 bases from J, with 16 bases in between. Germline CDR1 is MNHEY and CDR2 is SMNVEV (reference sequence). The CDR3 contains 17 residues. This chain's CDR3 is CASTVRRPSSGANVLTF. CDR3 DNA: TGTGCCAGCACCGTGAGGCGACCCAGCTCTGGGGCCAACGTCCTGACTTTC.